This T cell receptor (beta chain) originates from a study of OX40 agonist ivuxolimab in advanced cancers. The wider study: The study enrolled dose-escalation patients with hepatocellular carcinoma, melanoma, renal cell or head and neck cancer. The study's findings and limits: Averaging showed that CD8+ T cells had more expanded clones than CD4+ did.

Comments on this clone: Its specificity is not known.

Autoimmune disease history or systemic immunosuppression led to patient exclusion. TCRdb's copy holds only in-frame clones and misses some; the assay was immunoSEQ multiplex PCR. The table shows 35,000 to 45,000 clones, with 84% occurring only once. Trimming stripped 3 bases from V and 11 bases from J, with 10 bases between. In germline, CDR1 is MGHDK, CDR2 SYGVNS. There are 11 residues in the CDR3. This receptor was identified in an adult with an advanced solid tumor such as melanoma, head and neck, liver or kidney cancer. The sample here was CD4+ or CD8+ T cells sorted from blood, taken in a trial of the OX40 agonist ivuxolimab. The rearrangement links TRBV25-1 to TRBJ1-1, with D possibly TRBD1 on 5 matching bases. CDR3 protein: CASSDQGTAFF. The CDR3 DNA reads TGTGCCAGCAGTGATCAGGGTACGGCTTTCTTT.